The 31 T cell receptor beta chains below were found in one sample sequenced in a study of regulatory T cells in long-lasting Graves disease. Time point specified: newly diagnosed GD, antithyroid drugs for less than 3 months. Following extraction of RNA from PBMCs, that RNA was used to make the TCR library. iRepertoire HTBI primers and Arm-PCR of CDR3 regions built TCR beta libraries. TCRdb fed the multiplex PCR reads into MiXCR, producing one record per CDR3 protein. The sample carries some 330,000 distinct CDR3 sequences, about 11% recorded once. These data were also reused for a study on T cells in Graves' hyperthyroidism and ophthalmopathy.

The source material was peripheral blood mononuclear cells (PBMCs), sampled at new diagnosis, from a patient treated with antithyroid drugs. The receptor source for this set is a young woman with Graves disease.

This clonotype was counted ten times or more. J is TRBJ2-4 and V is TRBV20-1; 9 nucleotides align to TRBD1. Germline-derived CDR1 and CDR2 are DFQATT and SNEGSKA (reference sequence). The CDR3 runs to 14 residues. Germline trimming cut 3 bases from V and 9 bases from J; bases unmatched to any gene: 9. The CDR3 region is CSASGEGQGVIQYF. In DNA, the CDR3 is TGCAGTGCTAGTGGGGAGGGACAGGGTGTCATTCAGTACTTC.

This clonotype was observed many times. The rearrangement joins TRBV12-3 or TRBV12-4 to TRBJ2-1; 9 bases are a match to TRBD1. The V segment lost 3 bases and the J segment 2 bases; nucleotides outside the gene matches: 2. The CDR3 covers 15 residues. CDR3 loop: CASSFDRGAYNEQFF. The CDR3 nucleotides read TGTGCCAGCAGTTTCGACAGGGGGGCCTACAATGAGCAGTTCTTC.

This clonotype was seen ten or more times. The gene calls are TRBV7-2 and TRBJ1-3; 7 bases fit TRBD1. The CDR3 contains 15 residues. V trimming: 2 bases; J trimming: 2 bases; junction bases outside the gene matches: 3. Germline V gene data show CDR1 as SGHTA and CDR2 as FQGNSA. Here the CDR3 DNA reads TGTGCCAGCAGCTTAAGGGGGCGGACTGGAAACACCATATATTTT. It yields the protein CASSLRGRTGNTIYF.

This clonotype was seen repeatedly, ten times or more. This chain links TRBV20-1 with TRBJ2-7, with 7 bases matching TRBD2. Trimming cost V 6 bases and J 6 bases; bases outside gene matches: 14. Germline lookup yields CDR1 DFQATT and CDR2 SNEGSKA (reference sequence). This CDR3 is 14 amino acids long. CDR3 bases: TGCAGTGCCCTCTTAGCGGGCCTACTAGGCGAGCAGTACTTC. Encoded protein: CSALLAGLLGEQYF.

This clonotype was seen a few times. The rearrangement joins TRBV10-1 to TRBJ2-3; TRBD2 matches 9 bases. V was clipped by 5 bases and J by 4 bases; unmatched bases: 10. Germline V gene sequence: CDR1 WNHNN, CDR2 SYGVQD (reference sequence). The CDR3 spans 16 residues. As DNA, the CDR3 is TGCGCCAGCAGTCTAGGACTAGCGCTGGGGGCAGATACGCAGTATTTT. This codes for CASSLGLALGADTQYF.

The chain joins TRBV29-1 to TRBJ1-5; D gene unclear. CDR1 and CDR2 (germline): SQVTM, ANQGSEA. This CDR3 region has 13 residues. The V end lost 4 bases, the J end lost 9 bases, and 16 bases lay between the germline ends. Here the CDR3 DNA reads TGCAGCGTTGCCAGGACGGAGACCCCGCCCCAGCATTTT. Translated, it gives CSVARTETPPQHF.

This clonotype was picked up many times. The CDR3 loop is CSARDWTSGLQETQYF. The CDR3 DNA follows: TGCAGTGCTAGAGATTGGACTAGCGGGCTACAAGAGACCCAGTACTTC. The V gene is TRBV20-1, the J gene TRBJ2-5, with 11 positions matching TRBD2. Looked up from germline, CDR1 is DFQATT and CDR2 is SNEGSKA (reference sequence). The J segment lost 2 bases and the V segment lost 0 bases, leaving 5 bases of the junction unmatched. The CDR3 extends over 16 amino acids.

Ten or more counts support this clonotype. The chain joins TRBV27 to TRBJ1-1; D gene ambiguous. CDR3 length: 13 residues. Germline-derived CDR1 and CDR2 are MNHEY and SMNVEV (reference sequence). V was cut by 3 bases and J by 8 bases, with 13 bases left in between. The CDR3 reads CASSLSLGGEAFF. For the CDR3, the DNA is TGTGCCAGCAGTTTGTCGTTGGGAGGGGAAGCTTTCTTT.

This clonotype has ten or more counts. The CDR3 nucleotides are TGTGCCAGCAGTTACGCGACAGGGGTAGAAAAACTGTTTTTT. Translating it yields CASSYATGVEKLFF. The rearrangement links TRBV6-5 to TRBJ1-4; TRBD1 matches at 8 bases. The CDR3 has 14 amino acids. Germline CDR1 MNHEY, CDR2 SVGAGI. V shed 2 bases and J 8 bases; nucleotides not matched to a gene: 4.

This clonotype was detected ten times or more. This rearrangement joins TRBV7-8 to TRBJ2-7, with a weak D call TRBD2 (5 bases). V was clipped by 1 base and J by 4 bases, with 11 bases between them. Germline V gene sequence: CDR1 SGHVS, CDR2 FQNEAQ. The CDR3 sequence is 14 residues long. CDR3 in amino acids: CASSLELEDYEQYF. The CDR3 nucleotides read TGTGCCAGCAGCTTAGAACTAGAGGATTACGAGCAGTACTTC.

This clonotype was seen a single time. The V and J genes are TRBV10-1 and TRBJ2-2; D uncertain. V was shortened by 3 bases and J by 1 base, with 3 bases between the two germline ends. CDR1 and CDR2 (germline): WNHNN, SYGVQD (reference sequence). The CDR3 contains 13 residues. The CDR3 DNA sequence: TGCGCCAGCAGTGACCTGAACACCGGGGAGCTGTTTTTT. It codes for CASSDLNTGELFF.

The rearrangement links TRBV5-5 to TRBJ1-4; D uncertain. Germline CDR1 is SGHKS and CDR2 is YYEKEE (reference sequence). V lost 0 bases, J lost 0 bases, and 15 bases lay in between. The CDR3 sequence is 18 residues long. For the CDR3, the DNA is TGTGCCAGCAGCTTGGTTGGTACAGTACCTGCAACTAATGAAAAACTGTTTTTT. Amino acid sequence: CASSLVGTVPATNEKLFF.

The chain links TRBV19 to TRBJ2-1; D gene uncertain. CDR1 LNHDA and CDR2 SQIVND come from the germline V gene (reference sequence). This CDR3 contains 15 residues. Trimming cost V 2 bases and J 3 bases, with 11 bases left between them. The CDR3 spells CASSIFGLNYNEQFF. In DNA, the CDR3 is TGTGCCAGTAGTATATTTGGCTTAAACTACAATGAGCAGTTCTTC.

This clonotype appeared a few times. The chain carries TRBV29-1 and TRBJ2-3, with 13 bases lining up with TRBD2. The CDR3 covers 16 residues. V trimming: 0 bases; J trimming: 7 bases; junction bases outside the gene matches: 7. CDR1 is SQVTM and CDR2 is ANQGSEA in the germline V gene. The CDR3 DNA follows: TGCAGCGTTGAAGATCTTAAGGGACTAGCGGGATATACGCAGTATTTT. It codes for CSVEDLKGLAGYTQYF.

The sample holds a few counts of this clonotype. The rearrangement links TRBV5-1 to TRBJ2-3, with D maybe TRBD2 (5 bases). This CDR3 spans 17 amino acids. V gave up 0 bases and J gave up 5 bases, with 19 bases separating them. Germline lookup yields CDR1 SGHRS and CDR2 YFSETQ. The CDR3 DNA reads TGCGCCAGCAGCTTGGAAGCAGTTTGGCGGACTCGAGATACGCAGTATTTT. Protein sequence: CASSLEAVWRTRDTQYF.

This clonotype was detected many times. The chain employs TRBV6-2 or TRBV6-3 and TRBJ2-1; D is perhaps TRBD1 (6 bases). Trimming removed 7 bases from V and 5 bases from J, with 21 bases in between. CDR3 length: 16 residues. The V gene's germline CDR1 is MNHEY and CDR2 SVGEGT. In DNA form, the CDR3 reads TGTGCCAGCACCCCCTGGGGTACAGGGTCGAACAATGAGCAGTTCTTC. Protein: CASTPWGTGSNNEQFF.

The table lists this clonotype with many counts. The germline gene is not matched at one end of the junction; a read error may be the cause. The J gene is TRBJ2-5, the V gene TRBV20-1; D is perhaps TRBD2 (5 bases). CDR1 DFQATT and CDR2 SNEGSKA come from the germline V gene (reference sequence). The CDR3 contains 10 residues. CDR3 region: CSSSIETQYF. The CDR3 DNA is TGTTCTAGCAGCATCGAGACCCAGTACTTC.

This clonotype came up many times. The V call is TRBV15, the J call TRBJ1-5; D is undetermined. Trimming cost V 0 bases and J 3 bases, with 9 bases left between them. The CDR3 consists of 15 residues. Germline V lookup: CDR1 LNHNV, CDR2 YYDKDF (reference sequence). CDR3 loop: CATSRDRGVNQPQHF. The DNA of the CDR3 is TGTGCCACCAGCAGAGATCGGGGTGTCAATCAGCCCCAGCATTTT.

The sample holds a few counts of this clonotype. The J gene is TRBJ2-5, the V gene TRBV7-6, with 11 bases matching TRBD2. Germline CDR1 and CDR2: SGHVS and FNYEAQ. With 5 bases clipped from V and 1 base from J, the junction kept 15 bases outside the gene matches. The CDR3 consists of 19 residues. Here the CDR3 reads CASSHWTSGHLVLQETQYF. CDR3 DNA sequence: TGTGCCAGCAGCCACTGGACTAGCGGGCACCTAGTTCTCCAAGAGACCCAGTACTTC.

This clonotype was recorded at least ten times. The V gene is TRBV7-2, the J gene TRBJ2-1, with 14 bases matching TRBD2. The CDR3 length is 15 residues. Per the germline V gene, CDR1 is SGHTA and CDR2 is FQGNSA. The V and J ends lost 6 bases and 7 bases, in that order; junction bases with no gene match: 5. DNA for the CDR3: TGTGCCAGCAGACCCCGGACTAGCGGGAGGAATGAGCAGTTCTTC. Protein sequence: CASRPRTSGRNEQFF.

In this sample, this clonotype turned up many times. A junction end diverges from the germline sequence, so it may reflect a read error. The genes are TRBV2 and TRBJ2-5; D gene uncertain. This CDR3 is 10 amino acids long. The germline V gene encodes CDR1 SNHLY and CDR2 FYNNEI. The CDR3 protein is CASSEETQYF. DNA of the CDR3: TGTGCCAGCAGCGAAGAGACCCAGTACTTC.

At least ten counts were recorded for this clonotype. This chain links TRBV18 with TRBJ1-2; no clear D. The germline V gene has CDR1 KGHSH and CDR2 LQKENI. The V and J ends lost 3 bases and 7 bases respectively, with 12 bases between them. The CDR3 loop spans 13 amino acids. CDR3 in amino acids: CASSPQRLGGYTF. CDR3 coding DNA: TGTGCCAGCTCACCGCAACGATTAGGTGGCTACACCTTC.

This clonotype has at least ten counts. CDR3 in DNA: TGTGCCAGCAGCTTCCGACAGGGGGCGAGCACTGAAGCTTTCTTT. Its protein product is CASSFRQGASTEAFF. The V and J genes are TRBV7-9 and TRBJ1-1; 10 positions match TRBD1. Germline V gene lookup returns CDR1 SEHNR and CDR2 FQNEAQ (reference sequence). The CDR3 is made up of 15 amino acids. V gave up 3 bases and J gave up 4 bases; unmatched junction bases: 5. Combining the CDR3 with reference TRBV7-9 and TRBJ1-1 gives the whole variable domain DTGVSQNPRHKITKRGQNVTFRCDPISEHNRLYWYRQTLGQGPEFLTYFQNEAQLEKSRLLSDRFSAERPKGSFSTLEIQRTEQGDSAMYLCASSFRQGASTEAFFGQGTRLTVV.

A few counts support this clonotype. The chain combines TRBV20-1 with TRBJ1-5; D call uncertain. This CDR3 is built from 16 residues. Germline lookup yields CDR1 DFQATT and CDR2 SNEGSKA (reference sequence). Trimming took off 0 bases at V and 0 bases at J, with 12 bases between the two ends. The CDR3 nucleotides read TGCAGTGCTAGAGATCAAATTTTATCTAGCAATCAGCCCCAGCATTTT. Its protein product is CSARDQILSSNQPQHF.

This clonotype was detected ten times or more. The gene calls are TRBV3-1 and TRBJ1-4, with a possible D match to TRBD1 (6 bases). The germline CDR1 and CDR2 sequences are LGHDT and YNNKEL (reference sequence). The CDR3 consists of 14 residues. With 2 bases removed from V and 5 bases from J, the gap between germline ends came to 9 bases. The CDR3 is CASSQQGYNEKLFF. DNA of the CDR3: TGTGCCAGCAGCCAACAGGGGTACAATGAAAAACTGTTTTTT.

This clonotype was observed many times. The V and J genes are TRBV18 and TRBJ2-1, with a tentative D call TRBD2 (6 bases). CDR1 is KGHSH and CDR2 is LQKENI in the germline V gene. V lost 3 bases and J lost 4, with 13 bases in between. The CDR3 runs 15 residues. The CDR3 nucleotides read TGTGCCAGCTCACCCCCTAGCGCCCCATACAATGAGCAGTTCTTC. Protein sequence: CASSPPSAPYNEQFF.

This clonotype has ten or more counts. DNA of the CDR3: TGTGCCAGCAGCTCAGATACCACGGGACCAGGCTCCTACAATGAGCAGTTCTTC. Protein sequence: CASSSDTTGPGSYNEQFF. The rearrangement links TRBV7-9 to TRBJ2-1, with D perhaps being TRBD1 or TRBD2 (5 bases each). V lost 4 bases, J lost 0 bases, and 19 bases lay in between. The germline CDR1 and CDR2 sequences are SEHNR and FQNEAQ (reference sequence). The CDR3 is 18 residues long.

The chain is built from TRBV7-6 and TRBJ2-4; TRBD1 matches at 10 bases. The length of the CDR3 is 17 residues. Germline values: CDR1 SGHVS, CDR2 FNYEAQ. V shed 2 bases, J shed 6 bases, and the junction held 10 bases outside the gene matches. CDR3 amino acids: CASSLYPPGQGSNIQYF. The DNA for the CDR3 is TGTGCCAGCAGCTTATATCCTCCGGGACAGGGGTCAAACATTCAGTACTTC.

J is TRBJ1-1 and V is TRBV5-1, with D possibly matching TRBD1 (5 bases). This CDR3 spans 15 amino acids. Per germline, CDR1 SGHRS and CDR2 YFSETQ. With 3 bases removed from V and 0 bases from J, the gap between germline ends came to 12 bases. The CDR3 region has the DNA TGCGCCAGCAGCTGGACGACAGATCTGAACACTGAAGCTTTCTTT. Amino acid sequence: CASSWTTDLNTEAFF.

This clonotype was seen only a few times. A read error may explain this, as a much larger clone is one base away. The V and J genes are TRBV27 and TRBJ2-4; maybe TRBD2 (6 bases). Germline CDR1 and CDR2: MNHEY and SMNVEV (reference sequence). V dropped 3 bases and J dropped 6 bases, with 12 bases sitting between them. The CDR3 sequence is 14 residues long. The CDR3 DNA reads as TGTGCCAGCAGTTTCGGGGGTCGGCTAAACATTCAGTACTTC. Translating gives CASSFGGRLNIQYF.

At least ten counts were recorded for this clonotype. The V call is TRBV28, the J call TRBJ2-2; no firm D call. V was clipped by 7 bases and J by 1 base, with 10 bases between them. This CDR3 contains 14 residues. Germline lookup yields CDR1 MDHEN and CDR2 SYDVKM. The CDR3 DNA sequence: TGTGCCAGCAACCTCGTTCAGAACACCGGGGAGCTGTTTTTT. Translation: CASNLVQNTGELFF.